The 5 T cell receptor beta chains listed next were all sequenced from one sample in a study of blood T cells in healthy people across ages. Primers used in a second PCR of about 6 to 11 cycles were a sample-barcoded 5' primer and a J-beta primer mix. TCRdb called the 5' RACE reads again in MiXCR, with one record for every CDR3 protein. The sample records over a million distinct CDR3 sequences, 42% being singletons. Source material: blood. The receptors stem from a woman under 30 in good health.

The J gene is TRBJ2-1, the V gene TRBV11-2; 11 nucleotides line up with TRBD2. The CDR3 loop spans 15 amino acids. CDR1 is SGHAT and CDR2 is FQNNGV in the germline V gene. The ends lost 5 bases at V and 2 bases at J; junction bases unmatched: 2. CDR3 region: CASSKTSGTYNEQFF. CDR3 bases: TGTGCCAGCAGCAAGACTAGCGGGACCTACAATGAGCAGTTCTTC.

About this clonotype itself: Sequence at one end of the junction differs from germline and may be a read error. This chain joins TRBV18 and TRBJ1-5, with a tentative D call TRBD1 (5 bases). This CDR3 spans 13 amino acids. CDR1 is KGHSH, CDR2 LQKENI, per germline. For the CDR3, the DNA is TGTGCCAGCTCTCCACAGGCTGATCAGCCCCAGCATTTT. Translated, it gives CASSPQADQPQHF. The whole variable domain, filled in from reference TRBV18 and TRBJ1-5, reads NAGVMQNPRHLVRRRGQEARLRCSPMKGHSHVYWYRQLPEEGLKFMVYLQKENIIDESGMPKERFSAEFPKEGPSILRIQQVVRGDSAAYFCASSPQADQPQHFGDGTRLSIL.

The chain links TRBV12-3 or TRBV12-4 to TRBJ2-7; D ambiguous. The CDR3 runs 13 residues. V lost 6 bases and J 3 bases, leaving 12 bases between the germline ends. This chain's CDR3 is CASSTDQNYEQYF. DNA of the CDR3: TGTGCCAGCAGCACTGACCAGAACTACGAGCAGTACTTC.

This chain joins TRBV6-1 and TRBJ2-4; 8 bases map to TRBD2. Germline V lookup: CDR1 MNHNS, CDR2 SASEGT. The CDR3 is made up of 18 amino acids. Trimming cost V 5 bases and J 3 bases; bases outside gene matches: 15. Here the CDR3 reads CASSPGVAGYSNKNIQYF. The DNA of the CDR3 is TGTGCCAGCAGTCCCGGGGTAGCGGGGTATTCTAACAAAAACATTCAGTACTTC.

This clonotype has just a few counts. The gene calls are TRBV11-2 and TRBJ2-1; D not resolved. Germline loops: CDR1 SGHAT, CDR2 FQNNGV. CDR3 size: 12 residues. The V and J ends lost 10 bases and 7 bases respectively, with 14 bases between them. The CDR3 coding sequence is TGTGCCATCCCCAGCTTCCGAAATGAGCAGTTCTTC. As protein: CAIPSFRNEQFF.